The 8 T cell receptor beta chains below all came from one sample that was sequenced in a study of STAT5B mutations in CD4+ large granular lymphocyte leukemia. The data were produced by immunoSEQ multiplex PCR, yet TCRdb's version contains in-frame clones alone and is incomplete. The table records 8,100 or so clones, more than 70% of them present only once. Source material: PBMCs. The receptors originated from a woman in her sixties or seventies with CD4+ T-cell large granular lymphocyte leukemia.

This clone was observed a few times. This chain links TRBV28 with TRBJ1-3; D is ambiguous. V gave up 1 base and J gave up 0 bases, with 7 bases separating them. This CDR3 spans 15 amino acids. The germline V gene has CDR1 MDHEN and CDR2 SYDVKM. The CDR3 bases are TGTGCCAGCAGTTTATCACGGAGCTCTGGAAACACCATATATTTT. Protein product: CASSLSRSSGNTIYF.

The CDR3 reads CASSRDRGSEQYF. The CDR3 DNA follows: TGTGCCAGCAGTCGGGACAGGGGGAGTGAGCAGTACTTC. V is TRBV27 and J is TRBJ2-7; 11 bases agree with TRBD1. This CDR3 has 13 amino acids. Trimming cost V 5 bases and J 7 bases; bases outside gene matches: 4. Germline V CDR1 and CDR2: MNHEY, SMNVEV (reference sequence).

This chain links TRBV20-1 with TRBJ1-1; D unclear. CDR3 size: 11 residues. Germline values: CDR1 DFQATT, CDR2 SNEGSKA (reference sequence). The germline V and J ends were trimmed by 3 bases and 0 bases, with 2 bases remaining between them. CDR3 bases: TGCAGTGCTAGTGTGAACACTGAAGCTTTCTTT. This encodes CSASVNTEAFF.

The chain uses TRBV4-1 and TRBJ2-5; D gene unclear. The germline V gene has CDR1 MGHRA and CDR2 YSYEKL. V was trimmed by 4 bases and J by 4 bases, leaving 4 bases between them. The CDR3 loop spans 11 amino acids. CDR3 sequence (DNA): TGCGCCAGCAGCCGAGGAGAGACCCAGTACTTC. The encoded protein is CASSRGETQYF.

V gene TRBV7-2 combines with J gene TRBJ1-2; the D is unclear. The germline V gene encodes CDR1 SGHTA and CDR2 FQGNSA. The CDR3 runs 11 residues. Trimming removed 3 bases from V and 7 bases from J, with 6 bases in between. DNA for the CDR3: TGTGCCAGCAGCTTGGGTCTTGGCTACACCTTC. The encoded protein is CASSLGLGYTF. Using reference TRBV7-2 and TRBJ1-2 for the parts outside the CDR3, the full variable domain is GAGVSQSPSNKVTEKGKDVELRCDPISGHTALYWYRQSLGQGLEFLIYFQGNSAPDKSGLPSDRFSAERTGGSVSTLTIQRTQQEDSAVYLCASSLGLGYTFGSGTRLTVV.

The rearrangement joins TRBV4-1 to TRBJ1-5, with D possibly being TRBD1 (6 bases). Between the trimmed V and J ends, which lost 2 bases and 3 bases, there was a span of 17 bases. The CDR3 length is 17 residues. CDR1 is MGHRA, CDR2 YSYEKL, per germline. CDR3 bases: TGCGCCAGCAGCCAAACTCTAACCAGGGGCGTCAATCAGCCCCAGCATTTT. Residues: CASSQTLTRGVNQPQHF.

CDR3 in amino acids: CASSQAQGDTGELFF. In DNA form, the CDR3 reads TGCGCCAGCAGCCAAGCCCAGGGAGACACCGGGGAGCTGTTTTTT. The chain carries TRBV4-3 and TRBJ2-2; either TRBD1 or TRBD2 may fit D (5 bases each). The CDR3 sequence is 15 residues long. Germline V lookup: CDR1 LGHNA, CDR2 YSLEER. V was pared by 1 base and J by 3 bases, with 9 bases between.

This chain uses TRBV5-1 with TRBJ1-5; TRBD1 matches at 7 bases. This CDR3 region has 15 residues. In germline, CDR1 is SGHRS, CDR2 YFSETQ. Germline trimming cut 4 bases from V and 5 bases from J; bases unmatched to any gene: 9. The CDR3 reads CASSEQGDSYQPQHF. The CDR3 DNA reads TGCGCCAGCAGCGAACAAGGGGACAGCTATCAGCCCCAGCATTTT.